This T cell receptor (beta chain) was sequenced for a study of blood T cell repertoires in COVID-19. Study-level background: The samples span acute and convalescent COVID-19 from the United States, Italy and Spain.

In the authors' workflow: Quantification of nucleated cells was approximated via reference gene primer amplification. Generated by immunoSEQ multiplex PCR, the TCRdb table keeps only in-frame clones and is missing some. V and J calls plus clone size are reproduced from that table; the DNA served to infer D and trimming. Of under 100,000 clones in the sample, over 80% were seen once. The CDR3 covers 16 residues. The germline CDR1 and CDR2 sequences are SGHRS and YFSETQ. Trimming at V came to 1 base and at J to 3 bases, leaving 3 bases not matched to a gene. The sequence was obtained from a woman between 65 and 79 years old with acute or convalescent COVID-19. The sequenced sample consisted of peripheral blood. The V and J genes are TRBV5-1 and TRBJ2-2; 10 positions match TRBD2. In DNA, the CDR3 is TGCGCCAGCAGCTTGACTAGCGGGGTCTACACCGGGGAGCTGTTTTTT. It specifies CASSLTSGVYTGELFF.